This T cell receptor (beta chain) was recorded in a study of shared clonotypes between healthy human individuals. Overall study context: CD4 naive and CD4 memory each took three plates per donor, while CD8 naive took two and CD8 memory one. Study results and caveats: Several donors shared around 5.1% of their naive CD4 clonotypes.

V lost 5 bases, J lost 6 bases, and 20 bases lay in between. The CDR3 has 15 residues. Germline V gene sequence: CDR1 MDHEN, CDR2 SYDVKM. Turning to this clone: Its specificity is unknown.

Clones were read by immunoSEQ multiplex PCR, and TCRdb kept only the in-frame ones, dropping some. The sample lists 300,000 to 350,000 clones; less than 75% were seen once. Among the donors, all were Caucasian adults who lived in Nashville, Tennessee. The chain couples TRBV28 to TRBJ2-7; D may correspond to TRBD1 or TRBD2 (5 bases each). The clonotype originates from a young man in good health. Input material: memory CD4+ T cells sorted from blood. The subset was: CD45RA-negative fraction. The CDR3 sequence is CASSGDAPGAFEQYF. The CDR3 nucleotides read TGTGCCAGCAGTGGGGACGCACCCGGGGCGTTCGAGCAGTACTTC.